The 8 T cell receptor beta chains below were found in one sample sequenced in a study of blood T cell repertoires in COVID-19. Repertoires were generated with immunoSEQ multiplex PCR, while TCRdb's copy carries only in-frame clones and drops some. The sample includes 130,000 to 150,000 clones, around nine tenths of them seen just once. What was sequenced was peripheral blood. Receptor source: a woman in her forties with acute or convalescent COVID-19.

The genes are TRBV2 and TRBJ2-1, with D possibly matching TRBD2 (5 bases). CDR3 length: 12 residues. Trimming left V 8 bases short and J 5 bases short, with 10 bases between. In germline, CDR1 is SNHLY, CDR2 FYNNEI. CDR3 nucleotide sequence: TGTGCCAGCGCTGGACTCGACAATGAGCAGTTCTTC. This codes for CASAGLDNEQFF.

The chain combines TRBV12-3 or TRBV12-4 with TRBJ1-1; D unresolved. The CDR3 contains 13 residues. V lost 7 bases and J lost 0, with 9 bases in between. The CDR3 DNA reads TGTGCCAGCAAGGACTTCATGAACACTGAAGCTTTCTTT. Translating gives CASKDFMNTEAFF.

In its sample, this clone was seen a few times. V is TRBV29-1 and J is TRBJ1-4, with D maybe TRBD1 (6 bases). With 3 bases removed from V and 5 bases from J, the gap between germline ends came to 7 bases. Germline CDR1 reads SQVTM; CDR2 reads ANQGSEA. This CDR3 spans 12 amino acids. The CDR3 region is CSVDRGNEKLFF. DNA of the CDR3: TGCAGCGTTGACAGGGGAAATGAAAAACTGTTTTTT.

The chain couples TRBV5-6 to TRBJ1-2; 9 bases are shared with TRBD1. V gave up 4 bases and J gave up 5 bases; unmatched junction bases: 6. The germline V gene encodes CDR1 SGHDT and CDR2 YYEEEE. CDR3 size: 14 residues. The chain's CDR3 is CASSPGQGAYGYTF. The CDR3 DNA is TGTGCCAGCAGCCCGGGACAGGGAGCGTATGGCTACACCTTC.

The chain couples TRBV6-6 to TRBJ2-7; D uncertain. The CDR3 contains 14 residues. The V and J ends lost 3 bases and 7 bases respectively, with 16 bases between them. The germline gives CDR1 MNHNY, CDR2 SVGAGI (reference sequence). CDR3 loop: CASSYWLEMGEQYF. DNA for the CDR3: TGTGCCAGCAGTTATTGGCTAGAGATGGGTGAGCAGTACTTC.

The CDR3 reads CASKGLAGFNNEQFF. In nucleotides, the CDR3 is TGTGCCAGCAAGGGACTAGCGGGATTTAACAATGAGCAGTTCTTC. The rearrangement joins TRBV2 to TRBJ2-1, with 13 bases lining up with TRBD2. CDR3 length: 15 amino acids. V trimming: 7 bases; J trimming: 5 bases; junction bases outside the gene matches: 5. Germline CDR1 is SNHLY and CDR2 is FYNNEI.

This clone was seen more than once but under ten times. The rearrangement joins TRBV5-4 to TRBJ2-1; 9 bases line up with TRBD1. Germline V gene data show CDR1 as SGHNT and CDR2 as YYREEE (reference sequence). CDR3 length: 15 amino acids. J was trimmed by 2 bases and V by 4 bases; bases with no gene match: 4. This CDR3 reads CASSQDRGAYNEQFF. Here the CDR3 DNA reads TGTGCCAGCAGCCAGGACAGGGGAGCCTACAATGAGCAGTTCTTC.

The J gene is TRBJ2-1, the V gene TRBV2; 9 bases align to TRBD2. From germline, CDR1 is SNHLY and CDR2 FYNNEI. The CDR3 sequence is 14 residues long. With V trimmed by 6 bases and J by 8 bases, 8 bases remained unmatched. The CDR3 loop is CASSERGAEDEQFF. The CDR3 region has the DNA TGTGCCAGCAGCGAGCGGGGGGCGGAGGATGAGCAGTTCTTC.